The T cell receptor beta chain described here comes from a study of molecular identifiers for immune sequencing clone quantification. TCRdb redid the calling of the PCR reads with MiXCR, one entry per CDR3 protein. The sample carries approximately 320,000 distinct CDR3 sequences, about 23% recorded once. The sample holds many counts of this clonotype. The germline CDR1 and CDR2 sequences are SGHDT and YYEEEE. V shed 3 bases, J shed 0 bases, and the junction held 4 bases outside the gene matches. This CDR3 has 16 amino acids. The receptor's source is a human donor in good health. Some libraries in this study had Jurkat cell RNA spiked in. The chain uses TRBV5-6 and TRBJ1-1; 11 bases align to TRBD1. The sequencing input was naive CD8+ T cells from blood, with Jurkat cell RNA spiked in. Subset denoted: FACS-sorted CD8+CD4-CCR7+CD45RA+ naive T cells. CDR3 nucleotide sequence: TGTGCCAGCAGCTCGGGACAGGGGGTGATGAACACTGAAGCTTTCTTT. This gives the protein CASSSGQGVMNTEAFF.